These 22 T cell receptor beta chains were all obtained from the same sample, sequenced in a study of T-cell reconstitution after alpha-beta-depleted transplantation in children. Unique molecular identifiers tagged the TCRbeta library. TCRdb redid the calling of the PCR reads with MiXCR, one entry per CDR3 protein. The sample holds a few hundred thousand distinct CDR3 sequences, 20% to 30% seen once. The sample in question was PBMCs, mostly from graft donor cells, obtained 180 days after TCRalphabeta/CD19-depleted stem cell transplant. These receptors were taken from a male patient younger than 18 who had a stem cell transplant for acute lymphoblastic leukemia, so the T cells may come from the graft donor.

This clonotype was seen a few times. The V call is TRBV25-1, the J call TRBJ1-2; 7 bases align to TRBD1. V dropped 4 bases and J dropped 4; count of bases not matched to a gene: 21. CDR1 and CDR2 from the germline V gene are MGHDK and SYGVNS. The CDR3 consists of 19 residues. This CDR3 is CASSGDRGGWLEISYGYTF. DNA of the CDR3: TGTGCCAGCAGTGGGGACAGAGGCGGGTGGCTTGAAATTTCCTATGGCTACACCTTC.

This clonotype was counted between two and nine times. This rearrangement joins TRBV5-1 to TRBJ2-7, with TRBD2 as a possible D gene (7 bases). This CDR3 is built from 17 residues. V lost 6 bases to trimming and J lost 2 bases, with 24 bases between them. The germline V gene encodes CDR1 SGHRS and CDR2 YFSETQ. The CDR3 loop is CASNRGGSYTVPYEQYF. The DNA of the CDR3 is TGCGCCAGCAATAGGGGGGGGAGCTACACCGTTCCCTACGAGCAGTACTTC. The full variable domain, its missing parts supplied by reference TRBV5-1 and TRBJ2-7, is KAGVTQTPRYLIKTRGQQVTLSCSPISGHRSVSWYQQTPGQGLQFLFEYFSETQRNKGNFPGRFSGRQFSNSRSEMNVSTLELGDSALYLCASNRGGSYTVPYEQYFGPGTRLTVT.

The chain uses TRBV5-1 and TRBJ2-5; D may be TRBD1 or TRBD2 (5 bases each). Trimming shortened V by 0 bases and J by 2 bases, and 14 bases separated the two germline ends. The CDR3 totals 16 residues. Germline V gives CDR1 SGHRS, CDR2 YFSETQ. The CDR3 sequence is CASSLAGLGDQETQYF. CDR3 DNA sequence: TGCGCCAGCAGCTTGGCGGGGTTAGGGGATCAAGAGACCCAGTACTTC.

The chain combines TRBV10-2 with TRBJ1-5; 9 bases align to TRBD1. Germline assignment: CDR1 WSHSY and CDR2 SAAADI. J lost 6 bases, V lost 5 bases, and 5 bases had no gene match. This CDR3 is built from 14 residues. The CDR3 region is CASSLDRGGQPQHF. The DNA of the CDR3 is TGCGCCAGCAGTCTGGACAGGGGAGGTCAGCCCCAGCATTTT.

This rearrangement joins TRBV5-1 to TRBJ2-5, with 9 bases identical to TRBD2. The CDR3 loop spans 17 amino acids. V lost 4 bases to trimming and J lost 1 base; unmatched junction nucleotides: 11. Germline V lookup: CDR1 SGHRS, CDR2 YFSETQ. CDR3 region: CASSLRLSGRFQETQYF. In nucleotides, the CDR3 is TGCGCCAGCAGCCTACGACTGAGCGGGAGGTTCCAAGAGACCCAGTACTTC.

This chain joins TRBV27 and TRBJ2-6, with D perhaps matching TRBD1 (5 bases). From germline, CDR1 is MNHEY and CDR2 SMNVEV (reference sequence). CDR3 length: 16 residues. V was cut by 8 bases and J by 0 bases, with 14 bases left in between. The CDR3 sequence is CASHAGKDSGANVLTF. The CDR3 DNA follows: TGTGCCAGCCACGCAGGGAAGGACTCTGGGGCCAACGTCCTGACTTTC.

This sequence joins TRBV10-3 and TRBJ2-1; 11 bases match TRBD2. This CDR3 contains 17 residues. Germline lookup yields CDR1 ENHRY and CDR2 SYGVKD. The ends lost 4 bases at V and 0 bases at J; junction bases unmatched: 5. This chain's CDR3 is CAISGPGLADSYNEQFF. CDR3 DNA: TGTGCCATCAGTGGCCCGGGACTAGCGGACTCCTACAATGAGCAGTTCTTC.

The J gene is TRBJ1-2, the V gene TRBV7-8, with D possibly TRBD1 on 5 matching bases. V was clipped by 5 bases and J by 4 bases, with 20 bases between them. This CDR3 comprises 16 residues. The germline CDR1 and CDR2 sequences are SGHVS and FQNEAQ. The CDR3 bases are TGTGCCAGCAGCGCAAACAGGAACTCGAGGACCTATGGCTACACCTTC. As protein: CASSANRNSRTYGYTF.

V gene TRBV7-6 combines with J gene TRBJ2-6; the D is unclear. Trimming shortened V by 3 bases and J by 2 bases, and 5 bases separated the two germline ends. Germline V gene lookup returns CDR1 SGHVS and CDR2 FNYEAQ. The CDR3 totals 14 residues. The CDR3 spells CASSFTPGANVLTF. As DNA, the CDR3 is TGTGCCAGCAGCTTCACTCCTGGGGCCAACGTCCTGACTTTC. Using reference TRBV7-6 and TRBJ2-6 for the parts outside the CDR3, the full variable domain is GAGVSQSPRYKVTKRGQDVALRCDPISGHVSLYWYRQALGQGPEFLTYFNYEAQQDKSGLPNDRFSAERPEGSISTLTIQRTEQRDSAMYRCASSFTPGANVLTFGAGSRLTVL.

CDR3 in DNA: TGTGCCAGCTCACCAGGGTCTCCCATAATAGCGGTATACAATGAGCAGTTCTTC. Protein product: CASSPGSPIIAVYNEQFF. The chain carries TRBV18 and TRBJ2-1; possible D gene TRBD2, 6 bases. Per the germline V gene, CDR1 is KGHSH and CDR2 is LQKENI. V was clipped by 2 bases and J by 4 bases, with 21 bases between them. The CDR3 has 18 amino acids.

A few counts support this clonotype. The CDR3 sequence: CAISEGGVTEAFF. CDR3 nucleotides: TGTGCCATCAGTGAGGGGGGCGTCACTGAAGCTTTCTTT. The chain combines TRBV10-3 with TRBJ1-1, with D possibly being TRBD1 (6 bases). Germline CDR1 and CDR2: ENHRY and SYGVKD. Trimming removed 2 bases at V and 4 bases at J, with 8 bases between. This CDR3 region has 13 residues.

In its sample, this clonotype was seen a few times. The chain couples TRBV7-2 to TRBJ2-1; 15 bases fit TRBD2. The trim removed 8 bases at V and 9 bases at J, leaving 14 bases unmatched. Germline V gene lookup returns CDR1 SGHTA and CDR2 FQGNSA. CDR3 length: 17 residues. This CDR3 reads CASVGTSGRFAQGEQFF. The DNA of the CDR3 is TGTGCCAGCGTCGGGACTAGCGGGAGGTTTGCCCAAGGTGAGCAGTTCTTC.

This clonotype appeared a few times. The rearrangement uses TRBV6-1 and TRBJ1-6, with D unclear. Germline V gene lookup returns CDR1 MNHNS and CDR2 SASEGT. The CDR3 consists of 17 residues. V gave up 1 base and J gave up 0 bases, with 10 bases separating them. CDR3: CASSEVYSSSYNSPLHF. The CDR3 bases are TGTGCCAGCAGTGAAGTGTACAGTAGCTCCTATAATTCACCCCTCCACTTT.

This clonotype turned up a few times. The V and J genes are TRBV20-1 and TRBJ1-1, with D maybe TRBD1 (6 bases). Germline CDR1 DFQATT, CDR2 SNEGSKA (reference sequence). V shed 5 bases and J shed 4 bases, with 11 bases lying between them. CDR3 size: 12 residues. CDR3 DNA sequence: TGCAGTGCTGAAGGGGGTTTCACTGAAGCTTTCTTT. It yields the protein CSAEGGFTEAFF.

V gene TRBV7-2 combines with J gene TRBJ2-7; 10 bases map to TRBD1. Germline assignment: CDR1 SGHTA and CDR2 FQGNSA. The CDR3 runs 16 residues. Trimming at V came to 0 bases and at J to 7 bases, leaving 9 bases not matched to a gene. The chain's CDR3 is CASSLAVGTGVREQYF. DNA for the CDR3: TGTGCCAGCAGCTTAGCGGTGGGGACAGGGGTGAGGGAGCAGTACTTC.

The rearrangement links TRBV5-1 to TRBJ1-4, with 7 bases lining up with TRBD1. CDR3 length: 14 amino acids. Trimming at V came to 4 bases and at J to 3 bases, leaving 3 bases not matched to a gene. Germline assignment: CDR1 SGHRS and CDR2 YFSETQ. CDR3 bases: TGCGCCAGCAGCAGGGACAGCCCTAATGAAAAACTGTTTTTT. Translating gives CASSRDSPNEKLFF.

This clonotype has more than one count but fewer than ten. In DNA form, the CDR3 reads TGTGCCAGTAGTATCGGCGGGATGCGCATCCTAGCCAAAAACATTCAGTACTTC. This encodes CASSIGGMRILAKNIQYF. This chain connects TRBV19 to TRBJ2-4; D possibly corresponds to TRBD2 (6 bases). This CDR3 spans 18 amino acids. V was clipped by 3 bases and J by 0 bases, with 18 bases between them. Germline V gives CDR1 LNHDA, CDR2 SQIVND (reference sequence).

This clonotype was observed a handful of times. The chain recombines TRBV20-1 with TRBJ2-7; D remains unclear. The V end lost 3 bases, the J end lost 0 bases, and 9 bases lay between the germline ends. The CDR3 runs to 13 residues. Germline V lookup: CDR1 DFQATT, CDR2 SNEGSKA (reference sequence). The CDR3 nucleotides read TGCAGTGCTAGTTACCCAACCTCCTACGAGCAGTACTTC. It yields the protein CSASYPTSYEQYF.

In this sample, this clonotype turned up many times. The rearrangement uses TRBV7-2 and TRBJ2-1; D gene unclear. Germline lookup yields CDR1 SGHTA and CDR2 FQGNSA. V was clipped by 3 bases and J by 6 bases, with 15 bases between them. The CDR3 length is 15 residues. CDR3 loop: CASSFRASTPNEQFF. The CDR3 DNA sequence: TGTGCCAGCAGCTTCCGGGCTTCCACCCCCAATGAGCAGTTCTTC.

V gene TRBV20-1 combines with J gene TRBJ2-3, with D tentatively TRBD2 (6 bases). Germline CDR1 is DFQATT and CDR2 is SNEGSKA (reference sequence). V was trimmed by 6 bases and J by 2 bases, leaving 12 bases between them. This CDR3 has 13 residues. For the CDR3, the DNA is TGCAGTGCCCCGGGAGATCACACAGATACGCAGTATTTT. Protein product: CSAPGDHTDTQYF.

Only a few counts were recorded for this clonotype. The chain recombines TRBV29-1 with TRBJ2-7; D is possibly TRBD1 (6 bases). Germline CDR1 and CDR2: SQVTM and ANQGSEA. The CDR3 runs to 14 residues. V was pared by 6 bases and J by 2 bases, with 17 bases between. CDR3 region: CSVLLRDKAYEQYF. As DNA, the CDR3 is TGCAGCGTCCTCCTCCGGGACAAAGCCTACGAGCAGTACTTC.

The CDR3 nucleotides read TGCGCCAGCAGCCTAAGGACTAGCGGGAGCACAGATACGCAGTATTTT. Translation gives CASSLRTSGSTDTQYF. V gene TRBV5-1 combines with J gene TRBJ2-3; 11 positions match TRBD2. V was pared by 4 bases and J by 0 bases, with 4 bases of the junction left unmatched. CDR1 and CDR2 from the germline V gene are SGHRS and YFSETQ. This CDR3 region has 16 residues. The full variable domain, in which reference TRBV5-1 and TRBJ2-3 provide the parts outside the CDR3, is KAGVTQTPRYLIKTRGQQVTLSCSPISGHRSVSWYQQTPGQGLQFLFEYFSETQRNKGNFPGRFSGRQFSNSRSEMNVSTLELGDSALYLCASSLRTSGSTDTQYFGPGTRLTVL.